These T cell receptor beta chains were read from a single sample in a study of blood T cell repertoires in COVID-19. TCRdb's table, derived via immunoSEQ multiplex PCR, lists solely in-frame clones and lacks some. The sample lists about 31,000 clones, approximately 91% occurring once. Sequences were obtained from peripheral blood. The source is a human donor in a cohort sampled during active COVID-19. The CDR3 runs from the conserved cysteine through the conserved F or W. D genes are given only for firm matches. Clone size, where shown, is once, few, many, or a class for clones that have expanded.

length: 15; D: TRBD1; size: -; V: TRBV7-2; J: TRBJ1-1; DNA: TGTGCCAGCAGCCAGGCAGGGGGTCTGAACACTGAAGCTTTCTTT; CDR3: CASSQAGGLNTEAFF
length: 16; D: -; size: -; V: TRBV7-8; J: TRBJ1-4; DNA: TGTGCCAGCAGCGTCTGGGAGGCTACAACTAATGAAAAACTGTTTTTT; CDR3: CASSVWEATTNEKLFF
length: 13; D: -; size: -; V: TRBV19; J: TRBJ1-1; DNA: TGTGCCAGTAGGATGACAGAGAACACTGAAGCTTTCTTT; CDR3: CASRMTENTEAFF
length: 16; D: -; size: -; V: TRBV3-1/TRBV3-2; J: TRBJ1-1; DNA: TGTGCCAGCAGCCAAGTTGGGAACAGGGAGAACACTGAAGCTTTCTTT; CDR3: CASSQVGNRENTEAFF
length: 13; D: -; size: -; V: TRBV18; J: TRBJ2-2; DNA: TGTGCCAGCTCACCACCCATCACCGGGGAGCTGTTTTTT; CDR3: CASSPPITGELFF
length: 17; D: TRBD2; size: -; V: TRBV19; J: TRBJ2-1; DNA: TGTGCCAGTAGTATTGGAGGGGGACTAGCGGCCTCAAGGGAGCAGTTCTTC; CDR3: CASSIGGGLAASREQFF
length: 18; D: TRBD1; size: -; V: TRBV24-1; J: TRBJ2-3; DNA: TGTGCCACCAGTGACTGGACCGGGACAGGGAAAAGCACAGATACGCAGTATTTT; CDR3: CATSDWTGTGKSTDTQYF
length: 15; D: -; size: -; V: TRBV7-2; J: TRBJ1-6; DNA: TGTGCCAGCAGCTTAGTAGTCCCCCTGTCTTCACCCCTCCACTTT; CDR3: CASSLVVPLSSPLHF
length: 19; D: -; size: -; V: TRBV7-2; J: TRBJ2-3; DNA: TGTGCCAGCAGCTTCACCATATGGAGGGGGCGGGAAGACACAGATACGCAGTATTTT; CDR3: CASSFTIWRGREDTDTQYF
length: 13; D: -; size: -; V: TRBV29-1; J: TRBJ1-1; DNA: TGCAGCGTTGAGGGAGGAGGGTACACTGAAGCTTTCTTT; CDR3: CSVEGGGYTEAFF
length: 15; D: -; size: -; V: TRBV6-5; J: TRBJ1-2; DNA: TGTGCCAGCAGTTATGACGGGTTTCAGAACTATGGCTACACCTTC; CDR3: CASSYDGFQNYGYTF
length: 15; D: -; size: -; V: TRBV4-1; J: TRBJ1-2; DNA: TGCGCCAGCAGCCAAGATTATCGGGGAGTCTATGGCTACACCTTC; CDR3: CASSQDYRGVYGYTF
length: 12; D: -; size: -; V: TRBV28; J: TRBJ1-2; DNA: TGTGCCAGCAGCTATACAGTGTATGGCTACACCTTC; CDR3: CASSYTVYGYTF
length: 15; D: TRBD2; size: -; V: TRBV5-1; J: TRBJ2-3; DNA: TGCGCCAGCAGCGTACCTTCGGGAGGATCAGATACGCAGTATTTT; CDR3: CASSVPSGGSDTQYF
length: 14; D: TRBD1; size: -; V: TRBV27; J: TRBJ2-2; DNA: TGTGCCAGCACCCAGGACAGGGTTGGCGGGGAGCTGTTTTTT; CDR3: CASTQDRVGGELFF
length: 21; D: TRBD2; size: -; V: TRBV4-1; J: TRBJ2-1; DNA: TGCGCCAGCAGCCTGGGCGGGTGGGGACTAGCGGGTACTAGCTCCTACAATGAGCAGTTCTTC; CDR3: CASSLGGWGLAGTSSYNEQFF
length: 13; D: -; size: once; V: TRBV6-5; J: TRBJ2-5; DNA: TGTGCCAGCTCTGGGACACGAAAAGAGACCCAGTACTTC; CDR3: CASSGTRKETQYF